Shown below are 23 T cell receptor beta chains from a single sample sequenced in a study of regulatory T cells in long-lasting Graves disease. Arm-PCR of CDR3 regions and iRepertoire HTBI primers were used to build TCR beta libraries. Via MiXCR, TCRdb re-called the multiplex PCR reads, giving one row per CDR3 protein. The table shows roughly 610,000 distinct CDR3 sequences, with around 17% occurring only once. Time point reported: newly diagnosed GD, antithyroid drugs for less than 3 months. The TCR library was made from RNA extracted from PBMCs. These data were likewise used in another study, on T cells in Graves' hyperthyroidism and ophthalmopathy.

This sample comprised peripheral blood mononuclear cells (PBMCs), obtained at new diagnosis, from a patient treated with antithyroid drugs. These receptors all come from a woman in her 30s with Graves disease.

The genes are TRBV28 and TRBJ2-3, with TRBD2 matching 8 bases. Looked up from germline, CDR1 is MDHEN and CDR2 is SYDVKM. The CDR3 length is 15 residues. Trimming at V came to 3 bases and at J to 7 bases, leaving 9 bases not matched to a gene. The CDR3 loop is CASSLAAGGGYTQYF. CDR3 DNA sequence: TGTGCCAGCAGTTTGGCTGCGGGAGGAGGGTATACGCAGTATTTT.

This clonotype has a count of ten or more. The chain links TRBV6-1 to TRBJ1-4, with 10 bases that match TRBD1. V trimming: 8 bases; J trimming: 8 bases; junction bases outside the gene matches: 8. Germline assignment: CDR1 MNHNS and CDR2 SASEGT. The CDR3 is 14 amino acids. CDR3 in DNA: TGTGCCAGCCTCCGACAGGGGGCAGGGGAAAAACTGTTTTTT. It is translated as CASLRQGAGEKLFF.

This clonotype was recorded at least ten times. Here the CDR3 reads CASSYSGKLAGGIYEQYF. The CDR3 nucleotides read TGTGCCAGCAGTTACTCGGGGAAGCTAGCGGGAGGGATCTACGAGCAGTACTTC. The chain has TRBV6-2 or TRBV6-3 and TRBJ2-7, with 12 bases that match TRBD2. Per germline, CDR1 MNHEY and CDR2 SVGEGT. The junction had 9 bases not matched to a gene; V was cut back by 0 bases and J by 3 bases. The CDR3 is made up of 18 amino acids.

The rearrangement links TRBV6-1 to TRBJ2-1; 7 nucleotides match TRBD2. The germline CDR1 and CDR2 sequences are MNHNS and SASEGT. CDR3 size: 14 residues. Unmatched junction bases numbered 7, after V lost 7 bases and J lost 4 bases. CDR3: CASKGLAAYNEQFF. The CDR3 bases are TGTGCCAGCAAAGGGCTAGCGGCGTACAATGAGCAGTTCTTC.

In this sample, this clonotype turned up many times. The J gene is TRBJ1-4, the V gene TRBV14; the D gene is possibly TRBD1 (6 bases). This CDR3 is 18 amino acids long. Germline V gives CDR1 SGHDN, CDR2 FVKESK. The V and J ends lost 1 base and 7 bases respectively, with 22 bases between them. CDR3 nucleotide sequence: TGTGCCAGCAGCCAAGGGGTGAACCCGGGGGCAATGTCTGAAAAACTGTTTTTT. Translating it yields CASSQGVNPGAMSEKLFF.

At least ten counts were recorded for this clonotype. The genes are TRBV2 and TRBJ2-3; TRBD1 is a possible D gene (5 bases). CDR3 length: 15 residues. With 2 bases removed from V and 2 bases from J, the gap between germline ends came to 11 bases. The germline V gene has CDR1 SNHLY and CDR2 FYNNEI. CDR3 sequence: CASSEQGSTTDTQYF. Written as DNA, the CDR3 is TGTGCCAGCAGTGAACAGGGCTCCACCACAGATACGCAGTATTTT. The full variable domain, rest sourced from reference TRBV2 and TRBJ2-3, is EPEVTQTPSHQVTQMGQEVILRCVPISNHLYFYWYRQILGQKVEFLVSFYNNEISEKSEIFDDQFSVERPDGSNFTLKIRSTKLEDSAMYFCASSEQGSTTDTQYFGPGTRLTVL.

This clonotype was detected only once. A much bigger clone sits one base away, suggesting this may be a read error. This chain joins TRBV3-1 and TRBJ1-1; no reliable D call. Deletions cut 0 bases from V and 3 bases from J, with 5 bases between. Germline V gives CDR1 LGHDT, CDR2 YNNKEL (reference sequence). The CDR3 sequence is 13 residues long. This CDR3 is CASSQEVDTEAFF. As DNA, the CDR3 is TGTGCCAGCAGCCAAGAGGTGGACACTGAAGCTTTCTTT.

This clonotype was counted ten times or more. This chain joins TRBV28 and TRBJ1-5, with 8 bases lining up with TRBD1. The CDR3 runs 15 residues. V was clipped by 6 bases and J by 5 bases; unmatched bases: 9. The germline V gene encodes CDR1 MDHEN and CDR2 SYDVKM. The CDR3 DNA is TGTGCCAGCAGATCAGGACAGGGAGGACATCAGCCCCAGCATTTT. Translation: CASRSGQGGHQPQHF.

To note about this clonotype: A much larger clone sits a single nucleotide away, making a read error possible. The chain uses TRBV6-5 and TRBJ1-1; D remains unclear. CDR1 MNHEY and CDR2 SVGAGI come from the germline V gene. The CDR3 has 15 amino acids. Here the CDR3 reads CASSYSSEIATEALF. The CDR3 DNA reads TGTGCCAGCAGTTACTCGTCGGAGATAGCCACTGAAGCTCTCTTT.

The chain uses TRBV2 and TRBJ1-2, with TRBD1 as a possible D gene (5 bases). Trimming stripped 6 bases from V and 1 base from J, with 12 bases between. CDR1 is SNHLY, CDR2 FYNNEI, per germline. The CDR3 runs 14 residues. CDR3 in amino acids: CASSARQGNYGYTF. The DNA of the CDR3 is TGTGCCAGCAGCGCCAGGCAGGGTAACTATGGCTACACCTTC.

The chain uses TRBV5-1 and TRBJ2-7; unclear D gene. Trimming stripped 4 bases from V and 3 bases from J, with 20 bases between. The CDR3 is 16 amino acids. The germline gives CDR1 SGHRS, CDR2 YFSETQ. CDR3 nucleotide sequence: TGCGCCAGCAGCCAACCCGAGGCTTCCGACCTCTACGAGCAGTACTTC. This gives the protein CASSQPEASDLYEQYF.

This clonotype was counted ten times or more. The chain employs TRBV12-3 or TRBV12-4 and TRBJ2-5; D perhaps matches TRBD1 (5 bases). CDR3 size: 15 residues. V gave up 2 bases and J gave up 4 bases, with 14 bases separating them. The CDR3 is CASSLTIYRRETQYF. CDR3 nucleotide sequence: TGTGCCAGCAGTTTAACTATATACAGGCGAGAGACCCAGTACTTC.

This clonotype was seen ten or more times. The J gene is TRBJ1-5, the V gene TRBV28; D possibly corresponds to TRBD1 (5 bases). Germline values: CDR1 MDHEN, CDR2 SYDVKM. The V and J ends lost 9 bases and 4 bases respectively, with 10 bases between them. This CDR3 spans 12 amino acids. The CDR3 sequence: CASRQRNQPQHF. DNA of the CDR3: TGTGCCAGTCGACAGCGTAATCAGCCCCAGCATTTT. Supplemented by reference TRBV28 and TRBJ1-5, the full variable domain reads DVKVTQSSRYLVKRTGEKVFLECVQDMDHENMFWYRQDPGLGLRLIYFSYDVKMKEKGDIPEGYSVSREKKERFSLILESASTNQTSMYLCASRQRNQPQHFGDGTRLSIL.

This clonotype occurred many times. J is TRBJ1-2 and V is TRBV9; D is undetermined. Germline V gene data show CDR1 as SGDLS and CDR2 as YYNGEE. The CDR3 runs 15 residues. Trimming took 0 bases from V and 2 from J, leaving 11 bases between them. The CDR3: CASSVEDWANYGYTF. CDR3 DNA: TGTGCCAGCAGCGTAGAGGACTGGGCGAACTATGGCTACACCTTC.

This chain connects TRBV7-2 to TRBJ1-1; D gene unclear. From germline, CDR1 is SGHTA and CDR2 FQGNSA. Deletions cut 5 bases from V and 1 base from J, with 11 bases between. CDR3 length: 14 residues. In DNA, the CDR3 is TGTGCCAGCAGCCTAGTGGACCAGAACACTGAAGCTTTCTTT. Protein product: CASSLVDQNTEAFF. The variable domain in full, completed from reference TRBV7-2 and TRBJ1-1, reads GAGVSQSPSNKVTEKGKDVELRCDPISGHTALYWYRQSLGQGLEFLIYFQGNSAPDKSGLPSDRFSAERTGGSVSTLTIQRTQQEDSAVYLCASSLVDQNTEAFFGQGTRLTVV.

Only one count was recorded for this clonotype. The chain has TRBV7-6 and TRBJ2-1, with 7 nucleotides matching TRBD2. V shed 2 bases and J 5 bases; nucleotides not matched to a gene: 12. CDR3 length equals 17 residues. The V gene's germline CDR1 is SGHVS and CDR2 FNYEAQ. The CDR3 DNA is TGTGCCAGCAGCTTACGAGGGAGGGAGGGCCCGAACAATGAGCAGTTCTTC. Protein sequence: CASSLRGREGPNNEQFF. The full variable domain, its missing parts supplied by reference TRBV7-6 and TRBJ2-1, is GAGVSQSPRYKVTKRGQDVALRCDPISGHVSLYWYRQALGQGPEFLTYFNYEAQQDKSGLPNDRFSAERPEGSISTLTIQRTEQRDSAMYRCASSLRGREGPNNEQFFGPGTRLTVL.

This clonotype was picked up many times. The chain has TRBV20-1 and TRBJ1-5, with 10 bases that match TRBD1. The CDR3 loop spans 14 amino acids. CDR1 and CDR2 (germline): DFQATT, SNEGSKA (reference sequence). J was trimmed by 6 bases and V by 6 bases; bases with no gene match: 8. The CDR3 here is CSAEGQGTGQPQHF. For the CDR3, the DNA is TGCAGTGCGGAGGGACAGGGGACCGGTCAGCCCCAGCATTTT.

This clonotype was detected ten times or more. J is TRBJ2-5 and V is TRBV6-1; 8 bases map to TRBD2. The CDR3 runs to 15 residues. J gave up 2 bases and V 6 bases, and 8 bases lay outside the gene matches. The germline CDR1 and CDR2 sequences are MNHNS and SASEGT. The CDR3 coding sequence is TGTGCCAGCAGGAGAGCGGGAGTGGGGCAAGAGACCCAGTACTTC. This gives the protein CASRRAGVGQETQYF.

Comments on this clonotype: This could be a read error, since a much larger clone is one nucleotide away. This CDR3 fails to terminate in the conserved phenylalanine or tryptophan, so it likely reflects a read error. The chain recombines TRBV2 with TRBJ2-1; the D is unclear. This CDR3 region has 13 residues. CDR1 and CDR2 (germline): SNHLY, FYNNEI. V was trimmed by 5 bases and J by 4 bases, leaving 9 bases between them. The CDR3 DNA reads TGTGCCAGCAGTTTCCGCCCATACAATGAGCAGTTCCTC. It codes for CASSFRPYNEQFL.

V usage is TRBV20-1 and J usage is TRBJ2-5; 8 bases agree with TRBD1. V lost 6 bases, J lost 4 bases, and 10 bases stayed unmatched. The CDR3 spans 14 residues. Germline CDR1 DFQATT, CDR2 SNEGSKA (reference sequence). Here the CDR3 DNA reads TGCAGTGCCTATCGAGGACAGGGAGGAGAGACCCAGTACTTC. It encodes CSAYRGQGGETQYF.

This clonotype was recorded many times. V usage is TRBV12-3 or TRBV12-4 and J usage is TRBJ2-1; TRBD1 matches 10 bases. V was clipped by 4 bases and J by 3 bases; unmatched bases: 3. The CDR3 sequence is 15 residues long. CDR3 in amino acids: CASSSRDRGYNEQFF. The CDR3, as DNA: TGTGCCAGCAGTTCCCGGGACAGGGGCTACAATGAGCAGTTCTTC.

This clonotype was counted a single time. This sequence may be a read error, since a much larger clone differs from it by one base. This chain uses TRBV7-2 with TRBJ2-7, with unresolved D. Germline CDR1 and CDR2: SGHTA and FQGNSA. The CDR3 covers 15 residues. CDR3 residues: CVSSSPSHSSYEQYF. CDR3 bases: TGTGTCAGCAGCTCACCCTCTCATAGCTCCTACGAGCAGTACTTC.

About this clonotype itself: A read error may explain this, as a much larger clone is one base away. The rearrangement uses TRBV6-2 or TRBV6-3 and TRBJ2-2; 9 nucleotides agree with TRBD1. Looked up from germline, CDR1 is MNHEY and CDR2 is SVGEGT. CDR3 length equals 15 residues. The CDR3 coding sequence is TGTGCCAGCAGTTATCGGGACAGGGTCACCGGGGAGCCGTTTTTT. Translated, it gives CASSYRDRVTGEPFF.